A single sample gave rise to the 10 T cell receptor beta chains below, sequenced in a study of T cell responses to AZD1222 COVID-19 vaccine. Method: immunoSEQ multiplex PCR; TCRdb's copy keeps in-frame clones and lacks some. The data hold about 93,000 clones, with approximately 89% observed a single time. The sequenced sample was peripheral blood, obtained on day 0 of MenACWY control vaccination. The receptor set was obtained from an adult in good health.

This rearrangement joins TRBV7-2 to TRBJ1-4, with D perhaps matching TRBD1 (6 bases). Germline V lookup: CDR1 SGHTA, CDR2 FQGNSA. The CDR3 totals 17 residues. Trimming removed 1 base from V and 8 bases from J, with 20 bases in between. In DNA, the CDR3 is TGTGCCAGCAGCTTAGATTTTAGCGCAGGGGTCGGAGAAAAACTGTTTTTT. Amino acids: CASSLDFSAGVGEKLFF.

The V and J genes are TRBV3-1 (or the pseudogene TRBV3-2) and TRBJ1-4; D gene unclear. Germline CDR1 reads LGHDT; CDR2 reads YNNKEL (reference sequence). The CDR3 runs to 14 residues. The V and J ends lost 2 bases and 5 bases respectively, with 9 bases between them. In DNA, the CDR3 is TGTGCCAGCAGCCAAAGAGGAAGAAATGAAAAACTGTTTTTT. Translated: CASSQRGRNEKLFF.

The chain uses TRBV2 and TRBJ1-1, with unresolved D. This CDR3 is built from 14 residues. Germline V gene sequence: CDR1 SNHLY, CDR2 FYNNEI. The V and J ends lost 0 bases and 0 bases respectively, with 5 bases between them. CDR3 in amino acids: CASSEAPVNTEAFF. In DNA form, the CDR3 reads TGTGCCAGCAGTGAAGCCCCAGTGAACACTGAAGCTTTCTTT.

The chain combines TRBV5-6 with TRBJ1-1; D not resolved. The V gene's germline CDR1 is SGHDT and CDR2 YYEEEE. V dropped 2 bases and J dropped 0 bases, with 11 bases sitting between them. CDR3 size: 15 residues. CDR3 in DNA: TGTGCCAGCAGCTTCGCAGGACTTATGAACACTGAAGCTTTCTTT. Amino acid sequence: CASSFAGLMNTEAFF. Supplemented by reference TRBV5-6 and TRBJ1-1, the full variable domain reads DAGVTQSPTHLIKTRGQQVTLRCSPKSGHDTVSWYQQALGQGPQFIFQYYEEEERQRGNFPDRFSGHQFPNYSSELNVNALLLGDSALYLCASSFAGLMNTEAFFGQGTRLTVV.

CDR3 DNA sequence: TGTGCCAGCAGTTCGCTACGGACAGGGCTGGGCTATGGCTACACCTTC. Its protein product is CASSSLRTGLGYGYTF. The chain links TRBV6-5 to TRBJ1-2; 8 nucleotides match TRBD1. Trimming took 4 bases from V and 4 from J; bases not matched to a gene: 11. The CDR3 spans 16 residues. The germline gives CDR1 MNHEY, CDR2 SVGAGI.

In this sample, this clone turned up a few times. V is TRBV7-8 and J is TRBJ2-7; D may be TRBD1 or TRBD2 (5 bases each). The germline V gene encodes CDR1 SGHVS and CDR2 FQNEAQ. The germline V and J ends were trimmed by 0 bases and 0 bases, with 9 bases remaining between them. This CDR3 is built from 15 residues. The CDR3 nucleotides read TGTGCCAGCAGCTTAGCGGGACCCCGCTCCTACGAGCAGTACTTC. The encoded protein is CASSLAGPRSYEQYF.

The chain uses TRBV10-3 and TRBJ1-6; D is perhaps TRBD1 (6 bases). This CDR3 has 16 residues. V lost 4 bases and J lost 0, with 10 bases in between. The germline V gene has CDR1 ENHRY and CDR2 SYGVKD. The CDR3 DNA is TGTGCCATCAGTGGAGGGGGGAGCTCCTATAATTCACCCCTCCACTTT. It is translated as CAISGGGSSYNSPLHF.

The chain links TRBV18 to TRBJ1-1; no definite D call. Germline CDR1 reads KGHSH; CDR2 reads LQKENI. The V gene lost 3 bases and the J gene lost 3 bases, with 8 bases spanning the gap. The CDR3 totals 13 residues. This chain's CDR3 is CASSPDRYTEAFF. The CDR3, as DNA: TGTGCCAGCTCACCCGACCGTTACACTGAAGCTTTCTTT.

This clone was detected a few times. CDR3 coding DNA: TGCGCCAGCAGTCAATCCCCGGGGGGACAGCTACAGCCCCAGCATTTT. It specifies CASSQSPGGQLQPQHF. The chain has TRBV23-1 and TRBJ1-5, with 7 positions matching TRBD1. Being an ORF, TRBV23-1 has a function that is uncertain. J lost 7 bases, V lost 0 bases, and 9 bases had no gene match. The CDR3 is 16 residues long.

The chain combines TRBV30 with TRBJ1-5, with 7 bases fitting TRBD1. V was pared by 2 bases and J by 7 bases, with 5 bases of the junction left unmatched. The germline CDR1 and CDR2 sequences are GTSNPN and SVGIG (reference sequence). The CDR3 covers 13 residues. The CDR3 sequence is CAWSQAGGQPQHF. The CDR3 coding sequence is TGTGCCTGGAGTCAGGCAGGGGGACAGCCCCAGCATTTT. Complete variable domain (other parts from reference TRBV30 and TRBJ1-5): SQTIHQWPATLVQPVGSPLSLECTVEGTSNPNLYWYRQAAGRGLQLLFYSVGIGQISSEVPQNLSASRPQDRQFILSSKKLLLSDSGFYLCAWSQAGGQPQHFGDGTRLSIL.